Each of the 14 T cell receptor beta chains below was sequenced from the same sample in a study of regulatory T cells in long-lasting Graves disease. The time point here: persistent/refractory GD, antithyroid drugs over 5 years with positive TRAb. After RNA was extracted from PBMCs, the TCR library was made from it. In building TCR beta libraries, iRepertoire HTBI primers were used together with Arm-PCR of CDR3 regions. TCRdb passed the multiplex PCR reads through MiXCR, listing each CDR3 protein once. The sample holds about 470,000 distinct CDR3 sequences, around 21% seen once. This specimen was peripheral blood mononuclear cells (PBMCs), taken when the disease was refractory, from a patient treated with antithyroid drugs. Receptors were obtained from a female donor with Graves disease.

This clonotype was counted between two and nine times. This chain connects TRBV5-6 to TRBJ2-7; tentative D call: TRBD1 (6 bases). The length of the CDR3 is 16 residues. CDR1 SGHDT and CDR2 YYEEEE come from the germline V gene. Between the trimmed V and J ends, which lost 4 bases and 5 bases, there was a span of 22 bases. This chain's CDR3 is CASSPGSGLWGHEQYF. Here the CDR3 DNA reads TGTGCCAGCAGCCCCGGGTCCGGACTTTGGGGGCACGAGCAGTACTTC.

The sample holds many counts of this clonotype. This chain links TRBV6-1 with TRBJ2-7; possible D gene TRBD2, 5 bases. The CDR3 extends over 15 amino acids. Trimming took 5 bases from V and 0 from J, leaving 14 bases between them. The V gene's germline CDR1 is MNHNS and CDR2 SASEGT. This CDR3 reads CASSPTDSSSYEQYF. Here the CDR3 DNA reads TGTGCCAGCAGTCCCACGGACTCGTCCTCCTACGAGCAGTACTTC.

This clonotype was detected many times. The chain is built from TRBV2 and TRBJ2-7; 10 nucleotides match TRBD2. CDR3 length: 15 residues. CDR1 and CDR2 (germline): SNHLY, FYNNEI. The V segment lost 4 bases and the J segment 4 bases; nucleotides outside the gene matches: 7. The CDR3 sequence: CASSGRDSGRYEQYF. The CDR3 region has the DNA TGTGCCAGCAGTGGGAGAGATAGCGGGAGGTACGAGCAGTACTTC.

V and J are TRBV6-2 or TRBV6-3 and TRBJ2-3, with 7 bases fitting TRBD2. Germline values: CDR1 MNHEY, CDR2 SVGEGT. This CDR3 is 17 amino acids long. J was trimmed by 0 bases and V by 4 bases; bases with no gene match: 10. CDR3 sequence reads: CASSSSPSGMSTDTQYF. In nucleotides, the CDR3 is TGTGCCAGCAGTTCCTCCCCCAGCGGGATGAGCACAGATACGCAGTATTTT.

This clonotype appeared many times. The V and J genes are TRBV7-9 and TRBJ2-7; D is possibly TRBD2 (5 bases). Germline V gene data show CDR1 as SEHNR and CDR2 as FQNEAQ (reference sequence). The CDR3 spans 16 residues. The V end lost 4 bases, the J end lost 2 bases, and 18 bases lay between the germline ends. CDR3 in amino acids: CASSSPRRTAPYEQYF. The CDR3 bases are TGTGCCAGCAGCTCACCCCGGAGGACTGCGCCCTACGAGCAGTACTTC.

The chain recombines TRBV29-1 with TRBJ2-6, with a possible D match to TRBD2 (5 bases). V lost 4 bases and J 2 bases, leaving 6 bases between the germline ends. The CDR3 sequence is 13 residues long. CDR1 is SQVTM and CDR2 is ANQGSEA in the germline V gene. DNA of the CDR3: TGCAGCGTTGCGGAGGCTGGGGCCAACGTCCTGACTTTC. Encoded protein: CSVAEAGANVLTF. The complete variable domain, with remaining parts taken from reference TRBV29-1 and TRBJ2-6, reads SAVISQKPSRDICQRGTSLTIQCQVDSQVTMMFWYRQQPGQSLTLIATANQGSEATYESGFVIDKFPISRPNLTFSTLTVSNMSPEDSSIYLCSVAEAGANVLTFGAGSRLTVL.

The chain joins TRBV28 to TRBJ2-3; TRBD1 is a possible D gene (5 bases). The CDR3 length is 16 residues. Trimming left V 3 bases short and J 1 base short, with 14 bases between. Germline V gene lookup returns CDR1 MDHEN and CDR2 SYDVKM. The CDR3 protein is CASSFRAGYRTDTQYF. DNA for the CDR3: TGTGCCAGCAGTTTTAGGGCAGGGTATCGCACAGATACGCAGTATTTT.

This clonotype has ten or more counts. V and J are TRBV28 and TRBJ1-1, with 10 bases fitting TRBD1. From germline, CDR1 is MDHEN and CDR2 SYDVKM. V trimming: 2 bases; J trimming: 5 bases; junction bases outside the gene matches: 5. This CDR3 is 15 amino acids long. This CDR3 is CASSLGGTGETEAFF. The CDR3 DNA follows: TGTGCCAGCAGTTTAGGAGGGACAGGGGAGACTGAAGCTTTCTTT.

This clonotype was seen a few times. The gene calls are TRBV7-9 and TRBJ1-2; D ambiguous. Trimming took off 2 bases at V and 5 bases at J, with 27 bases between the two ends. The CDR3 contains 19 residues. The germline V gene encodes CDR1 SEHNR and CDR2 FQNEAQ (reference sequence). The CDR3 DNA is TGTGCCAGCAGCTTAAATCCCCGGGTAGCGGGCGGTAAAGGATATGGCTACACCTTC. Encoded protein: CASSLNPRVAGGKGYGYTF.

The rearrangement links TRBV25-1 to TRBJ2-6, with D tentatively TRBD2 (6 bases). CDR1 and CDR2 from the germline V gene are MGHDK and SYGVNS. This CDR3 is built from 13 residues. Trimming stripped 7 bases from V and 4 bases from J, with 8 bases between. CDR3 in amino acids: CASTGGGANVLTF. CDR3 coding DNA: TGTGCCAGCACCGGAGGGGGGGCCAACGTCCTGACTTTC.

This clonotype was recorded a few times. A read error may produce the germline difference seen at one junction end. V usage is TRBV20-1 and J usage is TRBJ2-2; 11 positions match TRBD2. The CDR3 extends over 16 amino acids. Germline CDR1 reads DFQATT; CDR2 reads SNEGSKA (reference sequence). CDR3 in amino acids: CSARAASGRRGGELVF. As DNA, the CDR3 is TGCAGTGCTAGAGCGGCTAGCGGGAGGAGGGGCGGGGAGCTGGTTTTT.

The chain couples TRBV20-1 to TRBJ1-4, with D tentatively TRBD1 (6 bases). CDR1 is DFQATT, CDR2 SNEGSKA, per germline (reference sequence). The CDR3 consists of 15 residues. V lost 3 bases, J lost 0 bases, and 11 bases lay in between. The CDR3 sequence: CSASRTEPTNEKLFF. CDR3 nucleotide sequence: TGCAGTGCTAGCAGGACAGAACCAACTAATGAAAAACTGTTTTTT.

The chain is built from TRBV7-2 and TRBJ2-4; D gene uncertain. Trimming stripped 2 bases from V and 1 base from J, with 9 bases between. The CDR3 is 15 residues long. Germline lookup yields CDR1 SGHTA and CDR2 FQGNSA. The CDR3 DNA sequence: TGTGCCAGCAGCTTACTGGAAGGGGCCAAAAACATTCAGTACTTC. This gives the protein CASSLLEGAKNIQYF.

Points on this clonotype: This may arise from a read error, as a much more abundant clone is one base away. This chain connects TRBV6-2 or TRBV6-3 to TRBJ2-7; 10 nucleotides align to TRBD2. Trimming removed 8 bases from V and 2 bases from J; junction bases left unmatched: 9. The CDR3 has 15 amino acids. Germline V lookup: CDR1 MNHEY, CDR2 SVGEGT. DNA for the CDR3: TGTGCCAGCTTTGGTAGCGGGAGGAGTCCCTACGAGCAGTACTTC. Translation gives CASFGSGRSPYEQYF.